Listed below are T cell receptor beta chains from one sample, sequenced in a study of blood T cell repertoires in COVID-19. Repertoires were generated with immunoSEQ multiplex PCR, while TCRdb's copy carries only in-frame clones and drops some. Here the sample spans about 480,000 clones, about 89% being singletons. Material for sequencing was peripheral blood. All receptors come from a woman between 25 and 40 years old with acute or convalescent COVID-19. CDR3s include the opening cysteine and the closing phenylalanine or tryptophan. A D gene is named only where the DNA matches it firmly. Size is stated for part of the rows, as once, few or many counts, or as a class when the clone is expanded.

CDR3	DNA	V	D	size	J
CASSQLSKHEPYEQYF	TGTGCCAGCAGCCAATTATCGAAACATGAACCCTACGAGCAGTACTTC	TRBV3-1/TRBV3-2	-	-	TRBJ2-7
CASRYGQSNQPQHF	TGTGCCAGCAGATATGGACAGTCCAATCAGCCCCAGCATTTT	TRBV2	-	-	TRBJ1-5
CASTAGIERYTQYF	TGTGCCAGCACCGCAGGGATAGAAAGGTATACGCAGTATTTT	TRBV2	-	-	TRBJ2-3
CASTPRRGDQSGNTIYF	TGTGCCAGTACCCCAAGAAGGGGCGATCAATCGGGAAACACCATATATTTT	TRBV19	-	-	TRBJ1-3
CASSPRGGHSDYSNQPQHF	TGTGCCAGCAGTCCAAGGGGGGGACACTCGGATTATAGCAATCAGCCCCAGCATTTT	TRBV6-6	-	-	TRBJ1-5
CASSYSVGGPYNEQFF	TGTGCCAGCAGTTACTCAGTGGGGGGGCCCTACAATGAGCAGTTCTTC	TRBV6-5	-	-	TRBJ2-1
CASSVIQDNSNEQYF	TGCGCCAGCAGCGTGATACAGGACAACTCCAACGAGCAGTACTTC	TRBV4-1	-	-	TRBJ2-7
CASSLTGNTEAFF	TGTGCCAGCAGTTTGACAGGGAACACTGAAGCTTTCTTT	TRBV12-3/TRBV12-4	-	-	TRBJ1-1
CASSNTGSSGNTIYF	TGTGCCAGCAGCAATACAGGAAGCTCTGGAAACACCATATATTTT	TRBV3-1/TRBV3-2	-	-	TRBJ1-3
CASKGQGPNTEAFF	TGTGCCAGCAAGGGACAGGGACCGAACACTGAAGCTTTCTTT	TRBV6-5	TRBD1	-	TRBJ1-1
CASSFEISGNTIYF	TGTGCCAGCAGCTTTGAGATCTCTGGAAACACCATATATTTT	TRBV5-4	-	-	TRBJ1-3
CASSFSWQDTEAFF	TGTGCCAGCAGTTTTTCGTGGCAGGACACTGAAGCTTTCTTT	TRBV28	-	-	TRBJ1-1
CASSYSGARELFF	TGTGCCAGCAGTTACTCGGGCGCCCGGGAGCTGTTTTTT	TRBV6-6	-	-	TRBJ2-2
CASSRTVTNEKLFF	TGTGCCAGCAGTAGGACAGTAACTAATGAAAAACTGTTTTTT	TRBV6-5	-	-	TRBJ1-4
CASSLRGGQGAYEQYF	TGTGCCAGCAGCTTGAGGGGGGGACAGGGGGCCTACGAGCAGTACTTC	TRBV7-2	TRBD1	-	TRBJ2-7
CASSPILGGTGDPYEQYF	TGCGCCAGCAGTCCAATTCTCGGTGGGACAGGGGACCCCTACGAGCAGTACTTC	TRBV4-1	TRBD1	-	TRBJ2-7
CASGLGVSYEQYF	TGTGCCAGCGGACTAGGTGTCTCCTACGAGCAGTACTTC	TRBV6-5	TRBD2	-	TRBJ2-7
CASSQDPSLWYEQYF	TGCGCCAGCAGCCAAGACCCCAGTTTGTGGTACGAGCAGTACTTC	TRBV4-1	-	-	TRBJ2-7
CATSVRQGARNGYTF	TGTGCCACCAGTGTCAGACAGGGGGCAAGAAATGGCTACACCTTC	TRBV15	TRBD1	-	TRBJ1-2
CASSSGRSYNEQFF	TGTGCCAGCAGCTCGGGTCGGTCCTACAATGAGCAGTTCTTC	TRBV5-4	-	-	TRBJ2-1
CASSGWSGGVSTDTQYF	TGTGCCAGCAGCGGCTGGAGTGGAGGGGTATCCACAGATACGCAGTATTTT	TRBV9	-	-	TRBJ2-3
CASSSPWGGKAVF	TGTGCCAGCAGCTCACCCTGGGGGGGGAAAGCGGTTTTT	TRBV12-3/TRBV12-4	-	-	TRBJ1-4
CASQQTMNTEAFF	TGTGCCAGTCAACAGACTATGAACACTGAAGCTTTCTTT	TRBV19	-	-	TRBJ1-1
CASSAEPGAYEQYF	TGTGCCAGCAGTGCCGAGCCAGGGGCCTACGAGCAGTACTTC	TRBV2	-	-	TRBJ2-7
CASSQSESTNNEQFF	TGTGCCAGCAGCCAAAGCGAAAGCACTAACAATGAGCAGTTCTTC	TRBV7-6	-	-	TRBJ2-1
CASSYSRNYGYTF	TGTGCCAGCAGTTACAGCCGTAACTATGGCTACACCTTC	TRBV12-3/TRBV12-4	-	few	TRBJ1-2
CASSSAGGNTEAFF	TGCGCCAGCAGCTCAGCCGGAGGGAACACTGAAGCTTTCTTT	TRBV4-1	-	-	TRBJ1-1
CASSYSAQVREAFF	TGTGCCAGCAGTTACTCGGCGCAGGTAAGAGAAGCTTTCTTT	TRBV6-5	-	-	TRBJ1-1
CASSPGTAGNQPQHF	TGTGCCAGCTCACCCGGGACAGCAGGCAATCAGCCCCAGCATTTT	TRBV18	TRBD1	-	TRBJ1-5
CASSVDRAYGYTF	TGTGCCAGCTCGGTAGACAGGGCCTATGGCTACACCTTC	TRBV18	TRBD1	-	TRBJ1-2
CASSFPLPGGRGNEQYF	TGTGCCAGCAGTTTCCCCCTCCCAGGGGGCCGCGGGAACGAGCAGTACTTC	TRBV27	TRBD1	-	TRBJ2-7
CASSLKLGSYNSPLHF	TGCGCCAGCAGTCTTAAACTAGGTTCCTATAATTCACCCCTCCACTTT	TRBV4-1	-	-	TRBJ1-6
CATSDWRGAPYNEQFF	TGTGCCACCAGTGATTGGAGGGGAGCCCCCTACAATGAGCAGTTCTTC	TRBV24-1	-	-	TRBJ2-1
CAWNLFSSSNSPLHF	TGTGCCTGGAATCTTTTTAGTTCGAGTAATTCACCCCTCCACTTT	TRBV30	-	-	TRBJ1-6
CASSPRIYGQGRTEAFF	TGTGCCAGCAGCCCAAGAATCTACGGACAGGGAAGGACTGAAGCTTTCTTT	TRBV7-9	TRBD1	-	TRBJ1-1
CASSLDPRGLYEQYF	TGTGCCAGCAGCTTAGACCCCCGCGGACTCTACGAGCAGTACTTC	TRBV7-9	-	-	TRBJ2-7
CASGRGADGYTF	TGTGCCAGCGGACGGGGTGCGGATGGCTACACCTTC	TRBV7-9	-	-	TRBJ1-2
CASSVDDTYEQYF	TGTGCCAGCAGCGTAGATGATACTTACGAGCAGTACTTC	TRBV9	-	-	TRBJ2-7
CASSFDRSNQPQHF	TGTGCCAGCAGTTTCGACAGAAGCAATCAGCCCCAGCATTTT	TRBV6-5	-	-	TRBJ1-5
CASSLAGGFDEQFF	TGCGCCAGCAGCTTGGCCGGCGGATTCGATGAGCAGTTCTTC	TRBV5-1	-	-	TRBJ2-1
CATGTVRSGANVLTF	TGTGCCACCGGGACAGTTCGCTCTGGGGCCAACGTCCTGACTTTC	TRBV19	TRBD1	-	TRBJ2-6
CASSPRTSGGTNEQFF	TGTGCCAGCAGCCCCAGGACTAGCGGGGGGACCAATGAGCAGTTCTTC	TRBV11-1	TRBD2	-	TRBJ2-1
CASSHAGTGKREQYF	TGCGCCAGCAGCCACGCCGGGACAGGGAAGAGGGAGCAGTACTTC	TRBV4-1	TRBD1	-	TRBJ2-7
CASKGGLAGLNEQFF	TGTGCCAGTAAGGGGGGGCTAGCGGGTCTCAATGAGCAGTTCTTC	TRBV19	TRBD2	once	TRBJ2-1
CASSLRSGFQPQHF	TGTGCCAGCAGCTTAAGGTCAGGGTTTCAGCCCCAGCATTTT	TRBV7-8	-	-	TRBJ1-5
CASSLASGVGEAFF	TGCGCCAGCAGCTTGGCCTCAGGGGTCGGTGAAGCTTTCTTT	TRBV5-1	-	-	TRBJ1-1
CASIGRLAGGRYEQFF	TGTGCCAGCATCGGTCGGCTAGCGGGGGGCCGGTATGAGCAGTTCTTC	TRBV2	TRBD2	-	TRBJ2-1
CASSVYGGSTGELFF	TGTGCCAGCAGCGTGTACGGGGGGTCCACCGGGGAGCTGTTTTTT	TRBV9	TRBD2	-	TRBJ2-2
CATSDRLAESTDTQYF	TGTGCCACCAGTGATCGGCTAGCGGAAAGCACAGATACGCAGTATTTT	TRBV24-1	TRBD2	-	TRBJ2-3
CASQGYGYTF	TGTGCCTCGCAGGGGTATGGCTACACCTTC	TRBV25-1	-	-	TRBJ1-2
CAWSVTGSGNTIYF	TGTGCCTGGAGTGTTACAGGGTCAGGAAACACCATATATTTT	TRBV30	-	few	TRBJ1-3
CASSSQAGPYEQYF	TGTGCCAGCAGTTCCCAAGCGGGCCCCTACGAGCAGTACTTC	TRBV6-5	-	-	TRBJ2-7
CSASPGEYSYEQYF	TGCAGTGCTAGTCCAGGGGAGTACTCCTACGAGCAGTACTTC	TRBV20-1	-	-	TRBJ2-7
CASRRIGRGNEQFF	TGTGCCAGCAGAAGGATAGGGCGGGGCAATGAGCAGTTCTTC	TRBV11-2	-	-	TRBJ2-1
CASRPQGGTYF	TGTGCCAGCAGACCTCAGGGGGGTACGTATTTT	TRBV6-7	-	-	TRBJ2-3